A selection of T cell receptor beta chains follows, all from one sample in a study of blood T cell repertoires in COVID-19. Using immunoSEQ multiplex PCR, the repertoire was profiled, and TCRdb retains in-frame clones only, with some absent. Here the sample spans 310,000 or so clones, more than 75% being singletons. Sequenced sample: peripheral blood. These receptors originate from a man between 65 and 79 years old with acute or convalescent COVID-19. The CDR3 runs from the conserved cysteine through the conserved F or W. Each record gives: V gene, clone size, D gene, J gene, CDR3 protein, CDR3 DNA. The D gene is left open where the match is weak. Where a row states a size, it is once, few, many or the class of an expanded clone; other rows omit it.

TRBV6-1	once	.	TRBJ1-6	CASMGGGNSPLHF	TGTGCCAGCATGGGCGGAGGTAATTCACCCCTCCACTTT
TRBV5-4	.	.	TRBJ1-6	CASSQETGSPLHF	TGTGCCAGCAGCCAAGAGACAGGTTCACCCCTCCACTTT
TRBV11-3	.	.	TRBJ2-7	CASSLSGSYEQYF	TGTGCCAGCAGCTTATCAGGCTCCTACGAGCAGTACTTC
TRBV20-1	few	.	TRBJ2-7	CSVTSSYEQYF	TGCAGTGTAACCAGCTCCTACGAGCAGTACTTC
TRBV6-1	.	TRBD1	TRBJ2-5	CASSGATGEETQYF	TGTGCCAGCAGTGGAGCTACAGGGGAAGAGACCCAGTACTTC
TRBV27	.	.	TRBJ2-6	CASSKQGAGANVLTF	TGTGCCAGCAGTAAACAGGGTGCTGGGGCCAACGTCCTGACTTTC
TRBV5-1	.	TRBD1	TRBJ1-2	CASSLGQGDEGYTF	TGCGCCAGCAGCTTGGGCCAGGGGGATGAGGGCTACACCTTC
TRBV29-1	.	TRBD1	TRBJ2-7	CSVAGGPIYEQYF	TGCAGCGTTGCAGGGGGCCCTATCTACGAGCAGTACTTC
TRBV5-6	.	.	TRBJ1-5	CASIPGQLNQPQHF	TGTGCCAGCATCCCGGGACAACTCAATCAGCCCCAGCATTTT
TRBV28	.	TRBD2	TRBJ2-3	CASKGNLAGTDTQYF	TGTGCCAGCAAAGGAAACCTAGCGGGAACAGATACGCAGTATTTT
TRBV7-8	.	TRBD2	TRBJ2-5	CASSLNDGRAWETQYF	TGTGCCAGCAGCTTAAATGACGGGAGGGCCTGGGAGACCCAGTACTTC
TRBV15	.	.	TRBJ1-1	CATSWSRGNTEAFF	TGTGCCACCAGCTGGTCTCGAGGGAACACTGAAGCTTTCTTT
TRBV18	.	.	TRBJ1-4	CASSPNREKLFF	TGTGCCAGCTCACCAAACCGGGAAAAACTGTTTTTT
TRBV11-2	.	.	TRBJ1-4	CASTGLRGINEKLFF	TGTGCCAGCACCGGCCTCAGGGGTATTAATGAAAAACTGTTTTTT
TRBV7-8	.	TRBD2	TRBJ2-5	CASSLVVGTSGSIEETQYF	TGTGCCAGCAGCTTAGTGGTTGGGACTAGCGGGAGTATTGAAGAGACCCAGTACTTC
TRBV3-1/TRBV3-2	.	TRBD1	TRBJ2-3	CASSEIGQGSTDTQYF	TGTGCCAGCAGCGAAATCGGACAGGGGAGCACAGATACGCAGTATTTT
TRBV7-2	.	.	TRBJ2-3	CASSLGATDTQYF	TGTGCCAGCAGCTTAGGGGCGACAGATACGCAGTATTTT
TRBV19	.	TRBD2	TRBJ2-2	CASRLLAGGGTGELFF	TGTGCCAGTAGGCTACTAGCGGGGGGAGGAACCGGGGAGCTGTTTTTT
TRBV10-1	.	TRBD2	TRBJ2-1	CASSDGLAGDREQFF	TGCGCCAGCAGTGATGGACTAGCGGGAGATCGTGAGCAGTTCTTC
TRBV19	.	TRBD1	TRBJ1-1	CASSIGDRRNTEAFF	TGTGCCAGTAGTATTGGGGACAGGAGGAACACTGAAGCTTTCTTT
TRBV24-1	.	TRBD1	TRBJ2-1	CATSDFKDRGLSEQFF	TGTGCCACCAGTGATTTTAAGGACAGGGGTCTCAGTGAGCAGTTCTTC
TRBV6-5	.	.	TRBJ2-7	CASSFGSGRYEQYF	TGTGCCAGCAGTTTTGGTAGCGGACGCTACGAGCAGTACTTC
TRBV15	once	TRBD1	TRBJ1-5	CATSGPRGRGGMGNQPQHF	TGTGCCACCAGCGGGCCTCGGGGACGAGGGGGCATGGGCAATCAGCCCCAGCATTTT
TRBV7-9	.	TRBD2	TRBJ2-1	CAIDASGYNEQFF	TGTGCCATCGATGCTAGCGGCTACAATGAGCAGTTCTTC
TRBV19	.	TRBD2	TRBJ2-2	CASTPLGLAGGNTGELFF	TGTGCCAGTACCCCATTGGGACTAGCGGGAGGGAACACCGGGGAGCTGTTTTTT
TRBV3-1/TRBV3-2	.	TRBD1	TRBJ2-1	CASSQGGGGQFF	TGTGCCAGCAGCCAAGGAGGGGGCGGGCAGTTCTTC
TRBV7-9	.	.	TRBJ2-5	CASSLGWGRETQYF	TGTGCCAGCAGCTTAGGATGGGGCCGTGAGACCCAGTACTTC
TRBV5-1	once	TRBD1	TRBJ1-4	CASSSETGANEKLFF	TGCGCCAGCAGCTCAGAAACAGGGGCTAATGAAAAACTGTTTTTT
TRBV28	once	.	TRBJ2-1	CASSLLEEQFF	TGTGCCAGCAGTTTATTGGAGGAGCAGTTCTTC
TRBV6-5	.	.	TRBJ2-5	CASSYNPDTGKTQYF	TGTGCCAGCAGTTACAACCCCGACACGGGAAAGACCCAGTACTTC
TRBV25-1	.	.	TRBJ1-2	CASSAGYVDYGYTF	TGTGCCAGCAGTGCAGGGTACGTAGACTATGGCTACACCTTC
TRBV3-1/TRBV3-2	.	TRBD1	TRBJ1-6	CASSRTGDNSPLHF	TGTGCCAGCAGCCGGACAGGGGATAATTCACCCCTCCACTTT
TRBV3-1/TRBV3-2	.	.	TRBJ2-2	CASSQGLGELFF	TGTGCCAGCAGCCAAGGTTTAGGGGAGCTGTTTTTT
TRBV6-1	once	TRBD2	TRBJ2-7	CASSVRPSRDYTYEQYF	TGTGCCAGCAGTGTCCGACCCAGCCGGGACTACACCTACGAGCAGTACTTC
TRBV18	.	.	TRBJ1-2	CASSPPQGANTF	TGTGCCAGCTCACCACCTCAAGGGGCGAACACCTTC
TRBV10-3	.	.	TRBJ2-7	CAISEGAYEQYF	TGTGCCATCAGTGAGGGAGCCTACGAGCAGTACTTC
TRBV27	.	TRBD1	TRBJ2-1	CASSYPPGTGAGNEQFF	TGTGCCAGCAGTTACCCCCCCGGGACAGGGGCGGGCAATGAGCAGTTCTTC
TRBV7-8	.	.	TRBJ2-7	CASSLGRTYEQYF	TGTGCCAGCAGCCTAGGCAGGACCTACGAGCAGTACTTC
TRBV6-1	.	.	TRBJ2-1	CASSEVSGSYNEQFF	TGTGCCAGCAGTGAAGTTAGCGGTTCCTACAATGAGCAGTTCTTC
TRBV24-1	.	.	TRBJ1-2	CATSDWAGTGGYTF	TGTGCCACCAGTGATTGGGCAGGGACTGGTGGCTACACCTTC
TRBV5-1	once	.	TRBJ2-3	CASSSEQGQYTQYF	TGCGCCAGCAGTTCCGAGCAGGGGCAATATACGCAGTATTTT
TRBV7-2	once	.	TRBJ2-2	CASSWGVTGELFF	TGTGCCAGCAGTTGGGGAGTCACCGGGGAGCTGTTTTTT
TRBV2	.	TRBD1	TRBJ1-5	CASTPTGVTQPQHF	TGTGCCAGCACTCCAACAGGGGTTACTCAGCCCCAGCATTTT
TRBV9	.	.	TRBJ1-6	CASSGPEAVNSPLHF	TGTGCCAGCAGCGGCCCCGAGGCAGTTAATTCACCCCTCCACTTT
TRBV29-1	.	TRBD2	TRBJ2-3	CSVEEASGGATQYF	TGCAGCGTTGAAGAGGCTAGCGGGGGGGCTACGCAGTATTTT
TRBV7-9	.	.	TRBJ2-1	CASSFEGYGEQFF	TGTGCCAGCAGCTTTGAGGGTTATGGTGAGCAGTTCTTC
TRBV14	.	.	TRBJ2-3	CASSQYRFSPTDTQYF	TGTGCCAGCAGCCAGTACAGGTTCTCCCCAACAGATACGCAGTATTTT
TRBV4-3	.	TRBD2	TRBJ2-2	CASSPGGGGSITGELFF	TGCGCCAGCAGCCCGGGTGGCGGGGGGTCGATCACCGGGGAGCTGTTTTTT
TRBV6-1	.	.	TRBJ1-6	CASSERVSPLHF	TGTGCCAGCAGTGAACGGGTTTCACCCCTCCACTTT
TRBV4-3	.	.	TRBJ1-1	CASSQAAGLNSEAFF	TGCGCCAGCAGCCAAGCAGCCGGGTTAAATTCTGAAGCTTTCTTT
TRBV5-1	.	TRBD1	TRBJ2-1	CASSTGTGVGDEQFF	TGCGCCAGCAGCACCGGGACAGGTGTGGGGGATGAGCAGTTCTTC
TRBV6-6	.	TRBD2	TRBJ2-1	CASRLAGDPYNEQFF	TGTGCCAGCAGACTAGCGGGGGACCCCTACAATGAGCAGTTCTTC
TRBV10-1	.	TRBD2	TRBJ2-1	CASSESGLGRSGNEQFF	TGCGCCAGCAGTGAGTCGGGACTCGGGAGGTCGGGCAATGAGCAGTTCTTC
TRBV28	.	.	TRBJ1-1	CASSFRVMNTEAFF	TGTGCCAGCAGTTTCCGGGTTATGAACACTGAAGCTTTCTTT
TRBV28	.	TRBD1	TRBJ1-2	CASSSGQAERGYTF	TGTGCCAGCAGTAGCGGACAGGCCGAGCGGGGCTACACCTTC
TRBV28	.	.	TRBJ2-7	CASSVGGGPSYEQYF	TGTGCCAGCAGTGTTGGGGGGGGCCCGTCCTACGAGCAGTACTTC
TRBV2	.	TRBD1	TRBJ2-2	CASSGDRAGTGELFF	TGTGCCAGCAGTGGGGACAGGGCGGGCACCGGGGAGCTGTTTTTT
TRBV27	.	TRBD2	TRBJ2-3	CASSFYGLAVSTDTQYF	TGTGCCAGCAGTTTCTACGGACTAGCGGTTAGCACAGATACGCAGTATTTT